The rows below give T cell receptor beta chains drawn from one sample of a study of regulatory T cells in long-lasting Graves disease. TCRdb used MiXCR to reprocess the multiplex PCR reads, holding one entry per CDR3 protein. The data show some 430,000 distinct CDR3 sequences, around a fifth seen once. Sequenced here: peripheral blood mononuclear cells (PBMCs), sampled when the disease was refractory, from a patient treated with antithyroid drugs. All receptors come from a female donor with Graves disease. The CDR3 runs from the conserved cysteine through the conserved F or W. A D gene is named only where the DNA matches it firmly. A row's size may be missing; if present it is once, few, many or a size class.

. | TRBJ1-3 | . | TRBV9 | CATYGGAQPPSGNTIYF | TGTGCCACCTACGGAGGCGCCCAGCCTCCCTCTGGAAACACCATATATTTT
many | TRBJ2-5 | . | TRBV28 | CASSLNDGGGPETQYF | TGTGCCAGCAGTTTAAACGACGGGGGAGGTCCAGAGACCCAGTACTTC
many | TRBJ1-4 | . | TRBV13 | CASSLRNEKLFF | TGTGCCAGCAGCTTGCGCAATGAAAAACTGTTTTTT
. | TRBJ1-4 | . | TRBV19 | CASSLMGRYEKLFF | TGTGCCAGTAGTTTGATGGGACGATATGAAAAACTGTTTTTT
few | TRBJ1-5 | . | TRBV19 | CASSIYDKSNQPQHF | TGTGCCAGTAGTATATATGACAAGAGCAATCAGCCCCAGCATTTT
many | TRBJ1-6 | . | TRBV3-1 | CASSHGYNSPLHF | TGTGCCAGCAGCCACGGCTATAATTCACCCCTCCACTTT
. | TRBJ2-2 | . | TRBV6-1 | CASSPDLPGTGELFF | TGTGCCAGCAGCCCGGACCTACCCGGCACCGGGGAGCTGTTTTTT
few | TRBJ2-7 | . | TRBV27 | CASRPGPRIKYSYEQYF | TGTGCCAGCAGGCCGGGCCCCCGGATAAAATACTCCTACGAGCAGTACTTC
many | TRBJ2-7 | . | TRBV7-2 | CASSVRRGENYEQYF | TGTGCCAGCAGCGTCCGGCGAGGGGAAAACTACGAGCAGTACTTC
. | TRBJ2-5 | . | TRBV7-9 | CASSFDPAETQYF | TGTGCCAGCAGCTTCGACCCGGCGGAGACCCAGTACTTC
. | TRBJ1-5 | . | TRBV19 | CASSPQGDAGQPQHF | TGTGCCAGTAGTCCGCAGGGAGACGCGGGTCAGCCCCAGCATTTT
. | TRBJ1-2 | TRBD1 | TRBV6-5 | CASSYVPGQVFYGYTF | TGTGCCAGCAGTTACGTCCCGGGACAGGTTTTCTATGGCTACACCTTC
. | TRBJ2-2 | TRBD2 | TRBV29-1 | CSVTLTSGRTTGELFF | TGCAGCGTTACCCTTACTAGCGGGAGGACGACCGGGGAGCTGTTTTTT
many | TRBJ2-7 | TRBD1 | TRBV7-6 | CASSLTGTGVYEQYF | TGTGCCAGCAGCTTAACCGGGACAGGGGTTTACGAGCAGTACTTC
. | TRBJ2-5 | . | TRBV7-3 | CASSLGGFKETQYF | TGTGCCAGCAGCTTAGGCGGATTTAAAGAGACCCAGTACTTC
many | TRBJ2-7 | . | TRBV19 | CASSVLAGEQYF | TGTGCCAGTAGTGTCCTGGCCGGCGAGCAGTACTTC
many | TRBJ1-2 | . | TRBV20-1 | CSARRRGYGYGYTF | TGCAGTGCGAGGCGCAGGGGTTATGGCTATGGCTACACCTTC
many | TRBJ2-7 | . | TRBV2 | CASSESVAFGFSEQYF | TGTGCCAGCAGTGAATCCGTGGCTTTTGGGTTTTCCGAGCAGTACTTC
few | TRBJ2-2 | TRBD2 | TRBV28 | CASTDAGGPNTGELFF | TGTGCCAGCACAGACGCGGGAGGACCGAACACCGGGGAGCTGTTTTTT
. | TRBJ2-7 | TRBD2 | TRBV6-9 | CASSYTGLAYEQYF | TGTGCCAGCAGTTACACCGGACTAGCCTACGAGCAGTACTTC
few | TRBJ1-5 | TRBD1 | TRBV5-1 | CASSLVPGGNQPQHF | TGCGCCAGCAGCTTGGTCCCAGGGGGGAATCAGCCCCAGCATTTT
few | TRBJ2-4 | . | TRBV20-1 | CSVWVENIQYF | TGCAGCGTCTGGGTGGAAAACATTCAGTACTTC
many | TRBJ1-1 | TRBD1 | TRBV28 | CASSFSQGAMNTEAFF | TGTGCCAGCAGTTTCTCACAGGGGGCCATGAACACTGAAGCTTTCTTT
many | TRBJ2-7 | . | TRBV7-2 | CASSFPTYEQYF | TGTGCCAGCAGCTTCCCAACCTACGAGCAGTACTTC
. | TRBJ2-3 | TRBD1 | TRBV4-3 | CASSHWTGGGDTQYF | TGCGCCAGCAGCCATTGGACAGGGGGAGGTGATACGCAGTATTTT
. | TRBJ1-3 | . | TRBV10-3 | CAISNTTSGNTIYF | TGTGCCATCAGTAACACCACCTCTGGAAACACCATATATTTT
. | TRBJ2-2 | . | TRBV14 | CASSQNSGTGELFF | TGTGCCAGCAGCCAGAATTCAGGCACCGGGGAGCTGTTTTTT
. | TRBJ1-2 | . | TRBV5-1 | CASAQAPGGHYGYTF | TGCGCCAGCGCCCAGGCCCCCGGAGGTCATTATGGCTACACCTTC
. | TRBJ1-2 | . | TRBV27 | CASSPSFGGGYTF | TGTGCCAGCAGTCCCTCCTTCGGGGGTGGCTACACCTTC
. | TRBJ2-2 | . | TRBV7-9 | CASRGAGETELFF | TGTGCCAGCAGGGGTGCCGGGGAAACTGAGCTGTTTTTT
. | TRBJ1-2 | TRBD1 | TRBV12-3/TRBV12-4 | CASSISGTGGYDGYTF | TGTGCCAGCAGTATATCCGGGACAGGGGGCTATGATGGCTACACCTTC
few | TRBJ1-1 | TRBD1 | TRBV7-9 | CASSWDRGRLNTEAFF | TGTGCCAGCAGCTGGGACAGGGGGCGCCTGAACACTGAAGCTTTCTTT
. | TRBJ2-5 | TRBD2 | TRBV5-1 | CASAGTSVAETQYF | TGCGCCAGCGCAGGGACTAGTGTTGCGGAGACCCAGTACTTC
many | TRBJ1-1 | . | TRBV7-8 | CASSFETVNTEAFF | TGTGCCAGCAGCTTCGAGACAGTGAACACTGAAGCTTTCTTT
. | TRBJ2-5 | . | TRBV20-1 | CSASRDGTSKETQYF | TGCAGTGCTAGTCGTGACGGCACATCCAAAGAGACCCAGTACTTC
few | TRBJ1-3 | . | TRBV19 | CASSTPEGASGNTIYF | TGTGCCAGTAGTACCCCTGAGGGAGCCTCTGGAAACACCATATATTTT
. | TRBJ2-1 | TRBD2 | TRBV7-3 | CASSNGPGAGGFF | TGTGCCAGCAGCAACGGCCCCGGGGCGGGAGGGTTCTTC
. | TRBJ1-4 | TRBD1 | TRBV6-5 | CASSYLGGREKLFF | TGTGCCAGCAGTTACTTAGGGGGCCGTGAAAAACTGTTTTTT
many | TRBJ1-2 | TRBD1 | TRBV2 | CASSADRAVYGYTF | TGTGCCAGCTCCGCCGACAGGGCCGTCTATGGCTACACCTTC
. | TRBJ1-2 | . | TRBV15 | CATRPKGELGYGYTF | TGTGCCACCAGACCAAAGGGGGAGTTGGGCTATGGCTACACCTTC
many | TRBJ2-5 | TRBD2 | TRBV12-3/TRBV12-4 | CASKLIAGGAETQYF | TGTGCCAGCAAACTAATAGCGGGGGGTGCTGAGACCCAGTACTTC
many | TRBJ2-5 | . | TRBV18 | CASSPPSRETQYF | TGTGCCAGCAGCCCCCCATCCAGAGAGACCCAGTACTTC
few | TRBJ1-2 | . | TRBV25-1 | CASSEFGGYGYTF | TGTGCCAGCAGTGAATTTGGTGGCTATGGCTACACCTTC
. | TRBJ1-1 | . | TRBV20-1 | CSARDGKALGGEAFF | TGCAGTGCTAGAGATGGGAAGGCCCTGGGGGGTGAAGCTTTCTTT
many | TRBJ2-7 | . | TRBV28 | CASSFEGSYEQYF | TGTGCCAGCAGTTTCGAGGGCTCCTACGAGCAGTACTTC
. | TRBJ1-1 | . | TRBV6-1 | CASRNWGANTEAFF | TGTGCCAGCCGGAATTGGGGGGCGAACACTGAAGCTTTCTTT
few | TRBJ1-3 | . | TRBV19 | CASSKTSSPGNTIYF | TGTGCCAGTAGTAAAACCTCTTCCCCAGGAAACACCATATATTTT
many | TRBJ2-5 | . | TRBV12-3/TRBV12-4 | CASTGGQLETQYF | TGTGCCAGCACGGGGGGACAATTGGAGACCCAGTACTTC
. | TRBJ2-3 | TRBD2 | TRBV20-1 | CSAVPGLAATDTQYF | TGCAGTGCTGTTCCGGGACTAGCGGCGACAGATACGCAGTATTTT
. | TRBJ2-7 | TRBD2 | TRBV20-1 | CSARDLVGLAGGYEQYF | TGCAGTGCTAGAGATTTGGTAGGACTAGCGGGGGGCTACGAGCAGTACTTC